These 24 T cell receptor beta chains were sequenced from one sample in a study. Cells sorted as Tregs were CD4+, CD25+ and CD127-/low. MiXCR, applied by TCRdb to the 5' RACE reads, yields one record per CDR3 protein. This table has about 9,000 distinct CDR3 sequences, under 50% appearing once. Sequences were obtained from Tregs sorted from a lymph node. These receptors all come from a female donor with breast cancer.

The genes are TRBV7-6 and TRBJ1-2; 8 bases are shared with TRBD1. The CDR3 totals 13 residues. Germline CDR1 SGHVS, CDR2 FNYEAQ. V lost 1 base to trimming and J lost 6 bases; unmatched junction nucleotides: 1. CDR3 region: CASSLGTGHGYTF. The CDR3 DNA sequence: TGTGCCAGCAGCTTAGGGACAGGGCATGGCTACACCTTC.

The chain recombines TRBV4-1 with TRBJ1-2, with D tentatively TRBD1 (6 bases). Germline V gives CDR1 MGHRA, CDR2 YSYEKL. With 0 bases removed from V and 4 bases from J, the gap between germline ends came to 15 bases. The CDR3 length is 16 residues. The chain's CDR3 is CASSQDHGRGPYGYTF. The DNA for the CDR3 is TGCGCCAGCAGCCAAGATCATGGCAGGGGACCCTATGGCTACACCTTC.

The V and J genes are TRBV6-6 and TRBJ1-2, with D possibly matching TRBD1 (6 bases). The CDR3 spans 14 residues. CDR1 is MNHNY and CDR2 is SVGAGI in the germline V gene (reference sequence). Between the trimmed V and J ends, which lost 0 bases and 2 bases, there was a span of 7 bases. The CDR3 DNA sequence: TGTGCCAGCAGTTACTCGGGGACAAACTATGGCTACACCTTC. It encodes CASSYSGTNYGYTF.

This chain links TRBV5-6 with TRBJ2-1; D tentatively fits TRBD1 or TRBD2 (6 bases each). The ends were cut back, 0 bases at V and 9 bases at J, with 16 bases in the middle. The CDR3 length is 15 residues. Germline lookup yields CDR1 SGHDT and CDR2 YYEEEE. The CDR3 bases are TGTGCCAGCAGCTTGGAAGGCAGGGGAGGTAGTGAGCAGTTCTTC. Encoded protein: CASSLEGRGGSEQFF.

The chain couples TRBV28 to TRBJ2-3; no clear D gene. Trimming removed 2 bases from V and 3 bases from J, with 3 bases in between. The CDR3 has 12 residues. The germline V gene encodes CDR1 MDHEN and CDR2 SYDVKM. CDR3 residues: CASSLGTDTQYF. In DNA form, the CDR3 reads TGTGCCAGCAGTTTAGGAACAGATACGCAGTATTTT.

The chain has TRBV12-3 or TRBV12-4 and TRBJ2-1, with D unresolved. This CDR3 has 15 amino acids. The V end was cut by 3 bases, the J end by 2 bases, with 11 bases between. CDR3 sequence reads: CASSFRLGTYNEQFF. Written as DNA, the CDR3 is TGTGCCAGCAGTTTTAGGCTTGGAACCTACAATGAGCAGTTCTTC.

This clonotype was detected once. The CDR3 DNA reads TGCGCCAGCAGCTTGGGACAGGGAGGGGACAATGAGCAGTTCTTC. This encodes CASSLGQGGDNEQFF. The chain is built from TRBV5-1 and TRBJ2-1, with D perhaps assigned TRBD1 or TRBD2 (7 bases each). CDR3 length: 15 residues. Germline V CDR1 and CDR2: SGHRS, YFSETQ. V was trimmed by 0 bases and J by 5 bases, leaving 12 bases between them.

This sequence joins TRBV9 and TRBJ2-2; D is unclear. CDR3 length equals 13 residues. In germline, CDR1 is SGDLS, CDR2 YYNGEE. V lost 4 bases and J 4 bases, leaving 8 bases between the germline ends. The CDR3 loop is CASSPWGTGELFF. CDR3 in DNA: TGTGCCAGCAGCCCTTGGGGCACCGGGGAGCTGTTTTTT.

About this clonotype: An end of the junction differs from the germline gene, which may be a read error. The CDR3 region has the DNA TGCAGTGCTAGAGATACGTCAGGGAGGCGTACTGAAGCTCTCTTT. Its protein product is CSARDTSGRRTEALF. This sequence joins TRBV20-1 and TRBJ1-1, with D maybe TRBD1 (5 bases). The V gene's germline CDR1 is DFQATT and CDR2 SNEGSKA (reference sequence). This CDR3 region has 15 residues.

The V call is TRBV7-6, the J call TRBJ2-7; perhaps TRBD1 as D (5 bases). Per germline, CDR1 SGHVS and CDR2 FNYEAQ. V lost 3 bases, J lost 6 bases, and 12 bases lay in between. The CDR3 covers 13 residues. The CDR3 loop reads CASSFEPRGEQYF. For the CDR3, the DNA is TGTGCCAGCAGCTTTGAACCTAGGGGCGAGCAGTACTTC.

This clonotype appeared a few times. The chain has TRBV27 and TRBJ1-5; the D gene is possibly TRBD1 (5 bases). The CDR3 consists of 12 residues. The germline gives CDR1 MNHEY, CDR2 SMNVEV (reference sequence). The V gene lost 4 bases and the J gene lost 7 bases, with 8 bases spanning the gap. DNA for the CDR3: TGTGCCAGCAGTTCAGGGACCCAGCCCCAGCATTTT. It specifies CASSSGTQPQHF.

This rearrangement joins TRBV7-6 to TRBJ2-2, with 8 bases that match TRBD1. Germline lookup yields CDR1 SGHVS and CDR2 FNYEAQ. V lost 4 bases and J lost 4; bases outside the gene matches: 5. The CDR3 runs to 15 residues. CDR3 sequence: CASSSDRVGTGELFF. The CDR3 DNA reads TGTGCCAGCAGCTCGGACAGGGTGGGCACCGGGGAGCTGTTTTTT.

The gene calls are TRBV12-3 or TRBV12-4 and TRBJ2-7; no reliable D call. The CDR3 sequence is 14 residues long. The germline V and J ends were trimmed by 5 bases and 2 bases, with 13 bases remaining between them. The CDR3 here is CASSEPGPTYEQYF. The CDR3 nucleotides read TGTGCCAGCAGTGAGCCGGGCCCAACCTACGAGCAGTACTTC.

The CDR3 sequence is CASSYTSTGRDEKLFF. CDR3 DNA sequence: TGCGCCAGCAGCTATACCTCGACAGGGAGGGATGAAAAACTGTTTTTT. The chain couples TRBV4-1 to TRBJ1-4; 7 bases match TRBD1. This CDR3 is 16 amino acids long. The V gene end was trimmed by 5 bases and the J gene end by 6 bases; junction bases not matched to a gene: 12. Germline assignment: CDR1 MGHRA and CDR2 YSYEKL.

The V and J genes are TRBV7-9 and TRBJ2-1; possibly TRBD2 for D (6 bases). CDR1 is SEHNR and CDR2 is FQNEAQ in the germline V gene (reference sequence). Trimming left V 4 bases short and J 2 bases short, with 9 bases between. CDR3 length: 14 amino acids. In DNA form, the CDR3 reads TGTGCCAGCAGCTCTCGGAGGGCCTACAATGAGCAGTTCTTC. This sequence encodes CASSSRRAYNEQFF.

The CDR3 sequence is CASSFERTKQFF. In nucleotides, the CDR3 is TGTGCCAGCAGTTTCGAGAGGACCAAACAGTTCTTC. The chain couples TRBV12-3 or TRBV12-4 to TRBJ2-1; the D is unclear. Trimming pared 3 bases from V and 13 bases from J, leaving 13 bases between. The CDR3 has 12 amino acids.

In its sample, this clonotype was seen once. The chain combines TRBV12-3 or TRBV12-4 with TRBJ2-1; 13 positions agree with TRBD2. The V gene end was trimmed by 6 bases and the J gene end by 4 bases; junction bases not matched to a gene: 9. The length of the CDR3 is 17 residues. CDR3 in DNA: TGTGCCAGCAGGGGGACTAGCGGGGACCTTCGATACAATGAGCAGTTCTTC. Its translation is CASRGTSGDLRYNEQFF.

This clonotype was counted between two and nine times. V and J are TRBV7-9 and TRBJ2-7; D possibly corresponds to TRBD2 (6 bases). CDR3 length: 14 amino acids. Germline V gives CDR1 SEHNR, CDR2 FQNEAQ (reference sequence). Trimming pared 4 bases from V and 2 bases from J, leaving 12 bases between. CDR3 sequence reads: CASSYRDFPYEQYF. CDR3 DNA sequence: TGTGCCAGCAGCTATCGGGACTTTCCCTACGAGCAGTACTTC.

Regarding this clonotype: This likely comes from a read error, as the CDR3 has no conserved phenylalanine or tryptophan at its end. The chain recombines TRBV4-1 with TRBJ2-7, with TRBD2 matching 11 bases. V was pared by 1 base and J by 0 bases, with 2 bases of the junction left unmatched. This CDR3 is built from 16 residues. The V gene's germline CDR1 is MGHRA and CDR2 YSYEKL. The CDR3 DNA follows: TGCGCCAGCAGCCAAGGGACTAGCGGGCGCTCCTACGAGCAGTACCTC. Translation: CASSQGTSGRSYEQYL.

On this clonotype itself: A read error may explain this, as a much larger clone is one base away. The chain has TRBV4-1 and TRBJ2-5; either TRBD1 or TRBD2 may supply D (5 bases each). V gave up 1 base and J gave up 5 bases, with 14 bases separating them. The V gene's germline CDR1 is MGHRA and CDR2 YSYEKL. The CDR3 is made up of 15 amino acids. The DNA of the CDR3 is TGCGCCAGCAGCCAAGGGGGGACGGTGGGCGAGACCCAGTACTTC. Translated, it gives CASSQGGTVGETQYF.

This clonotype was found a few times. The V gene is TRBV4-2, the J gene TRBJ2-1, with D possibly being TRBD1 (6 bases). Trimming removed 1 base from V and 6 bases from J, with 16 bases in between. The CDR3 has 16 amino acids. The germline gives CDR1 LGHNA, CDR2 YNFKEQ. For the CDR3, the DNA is TGTGCCAGCAGCCAAGTGTCAGGACAGCCACCCAATGAGCAGTTCTTC. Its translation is CASSQVSGQPPNEQFF.

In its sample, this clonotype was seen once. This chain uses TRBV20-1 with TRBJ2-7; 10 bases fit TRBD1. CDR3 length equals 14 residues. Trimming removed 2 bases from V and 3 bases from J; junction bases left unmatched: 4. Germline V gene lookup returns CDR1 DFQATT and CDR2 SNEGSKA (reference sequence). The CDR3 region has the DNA TGCAGTGCTAGATCAGGGGACAGGGGCTACGAGCAGTACTTC. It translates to CSARSGDRGYEQYF.

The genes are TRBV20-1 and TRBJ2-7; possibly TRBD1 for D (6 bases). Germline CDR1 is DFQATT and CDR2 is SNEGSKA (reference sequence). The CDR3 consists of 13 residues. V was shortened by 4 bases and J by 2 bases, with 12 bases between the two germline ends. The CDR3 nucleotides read TGCAGTGCTAACAGCGGACAGACCTACGAGCAGTACTTC. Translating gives CSANSGQTYEQYF.

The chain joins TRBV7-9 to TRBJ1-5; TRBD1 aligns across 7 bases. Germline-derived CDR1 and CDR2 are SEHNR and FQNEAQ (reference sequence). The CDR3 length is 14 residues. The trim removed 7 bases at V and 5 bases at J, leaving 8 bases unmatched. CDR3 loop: CASTSGGTDQPQHF. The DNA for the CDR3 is TGTGCCAGCACCTCCGGGGGGACAGATCAGCCCCAGCATTTT.